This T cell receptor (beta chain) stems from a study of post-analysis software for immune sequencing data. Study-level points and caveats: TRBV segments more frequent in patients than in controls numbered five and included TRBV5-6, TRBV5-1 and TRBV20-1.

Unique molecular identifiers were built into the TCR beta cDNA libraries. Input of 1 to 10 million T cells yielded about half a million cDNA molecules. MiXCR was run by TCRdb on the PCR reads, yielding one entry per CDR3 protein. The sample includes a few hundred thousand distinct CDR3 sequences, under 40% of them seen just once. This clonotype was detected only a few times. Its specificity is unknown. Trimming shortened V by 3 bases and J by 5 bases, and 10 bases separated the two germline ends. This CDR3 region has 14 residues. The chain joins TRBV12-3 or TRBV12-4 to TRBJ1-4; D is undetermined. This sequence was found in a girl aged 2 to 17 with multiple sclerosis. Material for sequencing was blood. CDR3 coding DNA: TGTGCCAGCAGTTTTAGACCGGAAAATGAAAAACTGTTTTTT. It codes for CASSFRPENEKLFF.